The 9 T cell receptor beta chains reported below all come from one sample, sequenced in a study of identical twins. TCRdb redid the calling of the 5' RACE reads with MiXCR, one entry per CDR3 protein. The sample has 1.5 million to 2 million distinct CDR3 sequences; 25% to 35% are singletons. Sequencing was done on a sample of cord blood. The source of these receptors is a newborn girl in good health.

This chain links TRBV20-1 with TRBJ2-7, with 9 bases aligning to TRBD2. Germline values: CDR1 DFQATT, CDR2 SNEGSKA (reference sequence). V trimming: 1 base; J trimming: 5 bases; junction bases outside the gene matches: 9. The CDR3 spans 15 residues. The CDR3 is CSARVKDTSGHEQYF. DNA for the CDR3: TGCAGTGCTAGAGTAAAAGATACTAGCGGGCACGAGCAGTACTTC.

The chain carries TRBV4-2 and TRBJ2-5, with 8 bases identical to TRBD2. The CDR3 is 15 residues long. V dropped 0 bases and J dropped 5; count of bases not matched to a gene: 5. Germline V lookup: CDR1 LGHNA, CDR2 YNFKEQ. CDR3 coding DNA: TGTGCCAGCAGCCAAGATCCGGGGGGGCGTGAGACCCAGTACTTC. It yields the protein CASSQDPGGRETQYF.

This clonotype was seen only a few times. The chain employs TRBV20-1 and TRBJ2-7; 7 bases line up with TRBD2. Germline V lookup: CDR1 DFQATT, CDR2 SNEGSKA (reference sequence). J gave up 0 bases and V 0 bases, and 5 bases lay outside the gene matches. The CDR3 runs to 15 residues. CDR3 nucleotide sequence: TGCAGTGCTAGAGATGGGGAGGGGTCCTCCTACGAGCAGTACTTC. Its protein is CSARDGEGSSYEQYF.

This clonotype was picked up a small number of times. The chain couples TRBV6-2 or TRBV6-3 to TRBJ2-4; D unresolved. Germline V gene sequence: CDR1 MNHEY, CDR2 SVGEGT. V shed 0 bases and J shed 5 bases, with 11 bases lying between them. CDR3 length: 15 residues. The CDR3 DNA reads TGTGCCAGCAGTTACTCGAAATGGAGCCAAAACATTCAGTACTTC. This codes for CASSYSKWSQNIQYF.

Regarding this clonotype: At one of its ends the junction is not consistent with the germline gene, which may arise from a read error. The chain has TRBV10-3 and TRBJ1-2; the match to TRBD1 covers 8 bases. Germline CDR1 is ENHRY and CDR2 is SYGVKD. This CDR3 contains 14 residues. CDR3 sequence reads: CAVSEAGQGMGYTF. The CDR3 DNA reads as TGTGCCGTCAGTGAGGCCGGACAGGGTATGGGCTACACCTTC.

The chain carries TRBV9 and TRBJ1-6; D not resolved. CDR3 length: 14 amino acids. Germline lookup yields CDR1 SGDLS and CDR2 YYNGEE. The V end was cut by 4 bases, the J end by 9 bases, with 14 bases between. CDR3 residues: CASSPSIDGSPLHF. The DNA for the CDR3 is TGTGCCAGCAGCCCTTCCATCGATGGTTCACCCCTCCACTTT. Complete variable domain (other parts from reference TRBV9 and TRBJ1-6): DSGVTQTPKHLITATGQRVTLRCSPRSGDLSVYWYQQSLDQGLQFLIQYYNGEERAKGNILERFSAQQFPDLHSELNLSSLELGDSALYFCASSPSIDGSPLHFGNGTRLTVT.

This clonotype has a handful of counts. The chain carries TRBV6-1 and TRBJ1-4; weak D call: TRBD1 (6 bases). The germline V gene encodes CDR1 MNHNS and CDR2 SASEGT. There are 13 residues in the CDR3. The ends were cut back, 6 bases at V and 8 bases at J, with 13 bases in the middle. The CDR3 DNA reads as TGTGCCAGCAGAGCAGGGGTACGGGAAAAACTGTTTTTT. This codes for CASRAGVREKLFF.

This clonotype was counted many times. This chain connects TRBV28 to TRBJ2-7; D call uncertain. CDR1 and CDR2 from the germline V gene are MDHEN and SYDVKM. Deletions cut 2 bases from V and 0 bases from J, with 11 bases between. The CDR3 is 15 residues long. The CDR3 region has the DNA TGTGCCAGCAGTTTAAAGGCCCACTCCTCCTACGAGCAGTACTTC. It encodes CASSLKAHSSYEQYF.

Remarks on this clonotype: Germline and junction disagree at one end, which may indicate a read error. The J gene is TRBJ2-3, the V gene TRBV5-1; either TRBD1 or TRBD2 may supply D (5 bases each). The CDR3 is 12 residues long. From germline, CDR1 is SGHRS and CDR2 YFSETQ. This CDR3 is CASSAGTGTQYF. In nucleotides, the CDR3 is TGCGCCAGCAGCGCGGGCACAGGTACGCAGTATTTT. Variable domain in full (rest from reference TRBV5-1 and TRBJ2-3): KAGVTQTPRYLIKTRGQQVTLSCSPISGHRSVSWYQQTPGQGLQFLFEYFSETQRNKGNFPGRFSGRQFSNSRSEMNVSTLELGDSALYLCASSAGTGTQYFGPGTRLTVL.